The entry that follows covers one TCR beta chain sequence. Researchers ran the PCR with 60 Vbeta and 13 Jbeta primers. Measured with immunoSEQ multiplex PCR; TCRdb has only the in-frame clones, and not every one. The sample contains fewer than 200,000 clones, nearly 80% of which appear only once. This sample is drawn from a study of cytomegalovirus exposure and HLA in healthy donors. This CDR3 region has 16 residues. V lost 2 bases and J lost 1, with 13 bases in between. Germline CDR1 and CDR2: SGHRS and YFSETQ. The source of this sequence is a female donor in good health and CMV-seronegative. J is TRBJ2-1 and V is TRBV5-1; D is perhaps TRBD1 (5 bases). The sample taken for sequencing was PBMCs. The CDR3 is CASSFPQGGSYNEQFF. CDR3 DNA sequence: TGCGCCAGCAGCTTCCCTCAGGGTGGGTCCTACAATGAGCAGTTCTTC. Full variable domain (outside the CDR3, taken from reference TRBV5-1 and TRBJ2-1): KAGVTQTPRYLIKTRGQQVTLSCSPISGHRSVSWYQQTPGQGLQFLFEYFSETQRNKGNFPGRFSGRQFSNSRSEMNVSTLELGDSALYLCASSFPQGGSYNEQFFGPGTRLTVL.